Detailed here is one T cell receptor (beta chain). Antigen unknown. The record originates from a study of cytomegalovirus exposure and HLA in healthy donors. Germline loops: CDR1 SGHVS, CDR2 FNYEAQ. This CDR3 spans 15 amino acids. The J segment lost 6 bases and the V segment lost 0 bases, leaving 5 bases of the junction unmatched. Study results and caveats: Subsequent analysis showed first-cohort TCR clusters tending to co-occur in around 130 validation repertoires. Rare TCR sequences predominated, though certain public TCRs were found in many donors. Some TCR beta chains (around 160 of them) were listed as cytomegalovirus-associated.

Produced via immunoSEQ multiplex PCR; TCRdb's table is partial and in-frame only. The sample contains 20,000 to 25,000 clones, approximately 96% of which appear only once. The chain couples TRBV7-6 to TRBJ1-3; 7 nucleotides align to TRBD1. Material: PBMCs. The sequence was obtained from a man aged 25-45 years in good health and CMV-seropositive. CDR3 region: CASSLASTGTNTIYF. In nucleotides, the CDR3 is TGTGCCAGCAGCTTAGCGTCGACAGGGACAAACACCATATATTTT.